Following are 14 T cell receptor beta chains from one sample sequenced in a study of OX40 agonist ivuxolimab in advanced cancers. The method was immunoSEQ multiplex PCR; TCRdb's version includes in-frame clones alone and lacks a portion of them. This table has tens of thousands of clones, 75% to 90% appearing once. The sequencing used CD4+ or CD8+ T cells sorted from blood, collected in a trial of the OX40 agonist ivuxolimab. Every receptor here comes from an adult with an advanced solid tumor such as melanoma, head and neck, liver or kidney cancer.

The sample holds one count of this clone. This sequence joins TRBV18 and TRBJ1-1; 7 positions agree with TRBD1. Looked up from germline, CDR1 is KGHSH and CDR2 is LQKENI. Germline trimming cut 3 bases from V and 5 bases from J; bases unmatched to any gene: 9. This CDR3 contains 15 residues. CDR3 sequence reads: CASSPQQGRGTEAFF. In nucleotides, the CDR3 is TGTGCCAGCTCACCTCAACAGGGGCGCGGTACTGAAGCTTTCTTT.

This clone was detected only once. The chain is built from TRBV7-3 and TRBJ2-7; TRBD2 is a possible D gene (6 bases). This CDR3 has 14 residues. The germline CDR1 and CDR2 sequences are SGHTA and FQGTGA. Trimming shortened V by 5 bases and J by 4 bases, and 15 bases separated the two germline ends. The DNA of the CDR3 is TGTGCCAGCAGCCCCCAATATGGGGGGTACGAGCAGTACTTC. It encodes CASSPQYGGYEQYF.

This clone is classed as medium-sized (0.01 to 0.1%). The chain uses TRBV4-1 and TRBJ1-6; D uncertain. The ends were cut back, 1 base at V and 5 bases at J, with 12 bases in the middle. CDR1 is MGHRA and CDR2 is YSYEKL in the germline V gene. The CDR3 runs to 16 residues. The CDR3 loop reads CASSQVTTSNNSPLHF. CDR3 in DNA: TGCGCCAGCAGCCAAGTCACAACGTCTAATAATTCACCCCTCCACTTT.

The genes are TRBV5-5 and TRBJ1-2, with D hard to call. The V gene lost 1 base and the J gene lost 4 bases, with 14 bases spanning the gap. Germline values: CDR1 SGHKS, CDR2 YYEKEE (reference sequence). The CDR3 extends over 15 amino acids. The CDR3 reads CASSLMSGGSYGYTF. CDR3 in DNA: TGTGCCAGCAGCTTGATGTCAGGCGGGAGCTATGGCTACACCTTC.

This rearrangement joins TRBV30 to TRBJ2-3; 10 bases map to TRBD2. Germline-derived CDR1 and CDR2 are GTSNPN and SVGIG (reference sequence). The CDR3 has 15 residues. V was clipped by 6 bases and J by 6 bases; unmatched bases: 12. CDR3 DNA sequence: TGTGCCTGCCTAGTCCAGCGGGGGGGCCGGGATACGCAGTATTTT. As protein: CACLVQRGGRDTQYF. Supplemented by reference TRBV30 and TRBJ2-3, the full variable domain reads SQTIHQWPATLVQPVGSPLSLECTVEGTSNPNLYWYRQAAGRGLQLLFYSVGIGQISSEVPQNLSASRPQDRQFILSSKKLLLSDSGFYLCACLVQRGGRDTQYFGPGTRLTVL.

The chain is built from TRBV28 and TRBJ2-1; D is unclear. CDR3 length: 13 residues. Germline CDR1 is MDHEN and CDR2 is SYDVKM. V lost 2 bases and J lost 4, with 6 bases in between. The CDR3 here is CASSLPVYNEQFF. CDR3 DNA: TGTGCCAGCAGTTTACCGGTTTACAATGAGCAGTTCTTC.

The CDR3: CASSLDRANSPLHF. The CDR3 region has the DNA TGCGCCAGCAGCTTGGACAGAGCTAATTCACCCCTCCACTTT. The chain uses TRBV5-1 and TRBJ1-6; D unresolved. Germline CDR1 SGHRS, CDR2 YFSETQ. The CDR3 spans 14 residues. Trimming shortened V by 0 bases and J by 6 bases, and 7 bases separated the two germline ends.

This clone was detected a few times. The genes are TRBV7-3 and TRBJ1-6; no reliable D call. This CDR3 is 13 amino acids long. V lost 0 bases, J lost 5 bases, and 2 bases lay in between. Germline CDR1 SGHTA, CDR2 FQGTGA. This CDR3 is CASSLTNNSPLHF. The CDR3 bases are TGTGCCAGCAGCTTAACGAATAATTCACCCCTCCACTTT. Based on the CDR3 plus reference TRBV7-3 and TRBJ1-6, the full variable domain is GAGVSQTPSNKVTEKGKYVELRCDPISGHTALYWYRQSLGQGPEFLIYFQGTGAADDSGLPNDRFFAVRPEGSVSTLKIQRTERGDSAVYLCASSLTNNSPLHFGNGTRLTVT.

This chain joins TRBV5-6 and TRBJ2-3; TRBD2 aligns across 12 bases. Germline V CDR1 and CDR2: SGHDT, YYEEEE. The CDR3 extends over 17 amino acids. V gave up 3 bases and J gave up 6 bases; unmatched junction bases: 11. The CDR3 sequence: CASSSLLRLAGADTQYF. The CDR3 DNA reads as TGTGCCAGCAGCTCTTTACTCCGACTAGCGGGGGCGGATACGCAGTATTTT. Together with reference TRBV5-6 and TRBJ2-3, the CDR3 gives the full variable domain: DAGVTQSPTHLIKTRGQQVTLRCSPKSGHDTVSWYQQALGQGPQFIFQYYEEEERQRGNFPDRFSGHQFPNYSSELNVNALLLGDSALYLCASSSLLRLAGADTQYFGPGTRLTVL.

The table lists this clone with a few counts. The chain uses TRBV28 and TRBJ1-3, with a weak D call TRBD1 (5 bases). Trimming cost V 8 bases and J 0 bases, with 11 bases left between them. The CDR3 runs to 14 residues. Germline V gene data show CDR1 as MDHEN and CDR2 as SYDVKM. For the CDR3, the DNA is TGTGCCAGCTGGGGGACCTCCTCTGGAAACACCATATATTTT. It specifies CASWGTSSGNTIYF. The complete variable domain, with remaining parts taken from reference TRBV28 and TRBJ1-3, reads DVKVTQSSRYLVKRTGEKVFLECVQDMDHENMFWYRQDPGLGLRLIYFSYDVKMKEKGDIPEGYSVSREKKERFSLILESASTNQTSMYLCASWGTSSGNTIYFGEGSWLTVV.

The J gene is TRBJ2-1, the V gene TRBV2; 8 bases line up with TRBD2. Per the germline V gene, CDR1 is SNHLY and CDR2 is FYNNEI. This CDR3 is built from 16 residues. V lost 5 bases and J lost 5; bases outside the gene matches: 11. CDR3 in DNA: TGTGCCAGCAGTCCCCCCCAAGCGGGGGCCCACAATGAGCAGTTCTTC. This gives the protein CASSPPQAGAHNEQFF.

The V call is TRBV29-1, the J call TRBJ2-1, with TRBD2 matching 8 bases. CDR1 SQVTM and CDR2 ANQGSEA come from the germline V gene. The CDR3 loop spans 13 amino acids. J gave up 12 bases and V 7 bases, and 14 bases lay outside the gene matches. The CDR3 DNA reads TGCAGCGCCGAGCCCCTCGGGACTAGGGTGCAGTTCTTC. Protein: CSAEPLGTRVQFF.

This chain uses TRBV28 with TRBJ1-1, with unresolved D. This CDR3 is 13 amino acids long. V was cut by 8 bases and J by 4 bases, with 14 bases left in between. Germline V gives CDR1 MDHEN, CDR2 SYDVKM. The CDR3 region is CASPSNVGTEAFF. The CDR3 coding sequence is TGTGCCAGCCCATCGAATGTGGGCACTGAAGCTTTCTTT.

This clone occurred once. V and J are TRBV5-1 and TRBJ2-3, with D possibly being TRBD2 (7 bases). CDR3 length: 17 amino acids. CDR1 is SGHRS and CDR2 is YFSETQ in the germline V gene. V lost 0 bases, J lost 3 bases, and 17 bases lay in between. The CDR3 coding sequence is TGCGCCAGCAGCTTGGGTGGGTCGGGGGGCCTAACAGATACGCAGTATTTT. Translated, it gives CASSLGGSGGLTDTQYF.